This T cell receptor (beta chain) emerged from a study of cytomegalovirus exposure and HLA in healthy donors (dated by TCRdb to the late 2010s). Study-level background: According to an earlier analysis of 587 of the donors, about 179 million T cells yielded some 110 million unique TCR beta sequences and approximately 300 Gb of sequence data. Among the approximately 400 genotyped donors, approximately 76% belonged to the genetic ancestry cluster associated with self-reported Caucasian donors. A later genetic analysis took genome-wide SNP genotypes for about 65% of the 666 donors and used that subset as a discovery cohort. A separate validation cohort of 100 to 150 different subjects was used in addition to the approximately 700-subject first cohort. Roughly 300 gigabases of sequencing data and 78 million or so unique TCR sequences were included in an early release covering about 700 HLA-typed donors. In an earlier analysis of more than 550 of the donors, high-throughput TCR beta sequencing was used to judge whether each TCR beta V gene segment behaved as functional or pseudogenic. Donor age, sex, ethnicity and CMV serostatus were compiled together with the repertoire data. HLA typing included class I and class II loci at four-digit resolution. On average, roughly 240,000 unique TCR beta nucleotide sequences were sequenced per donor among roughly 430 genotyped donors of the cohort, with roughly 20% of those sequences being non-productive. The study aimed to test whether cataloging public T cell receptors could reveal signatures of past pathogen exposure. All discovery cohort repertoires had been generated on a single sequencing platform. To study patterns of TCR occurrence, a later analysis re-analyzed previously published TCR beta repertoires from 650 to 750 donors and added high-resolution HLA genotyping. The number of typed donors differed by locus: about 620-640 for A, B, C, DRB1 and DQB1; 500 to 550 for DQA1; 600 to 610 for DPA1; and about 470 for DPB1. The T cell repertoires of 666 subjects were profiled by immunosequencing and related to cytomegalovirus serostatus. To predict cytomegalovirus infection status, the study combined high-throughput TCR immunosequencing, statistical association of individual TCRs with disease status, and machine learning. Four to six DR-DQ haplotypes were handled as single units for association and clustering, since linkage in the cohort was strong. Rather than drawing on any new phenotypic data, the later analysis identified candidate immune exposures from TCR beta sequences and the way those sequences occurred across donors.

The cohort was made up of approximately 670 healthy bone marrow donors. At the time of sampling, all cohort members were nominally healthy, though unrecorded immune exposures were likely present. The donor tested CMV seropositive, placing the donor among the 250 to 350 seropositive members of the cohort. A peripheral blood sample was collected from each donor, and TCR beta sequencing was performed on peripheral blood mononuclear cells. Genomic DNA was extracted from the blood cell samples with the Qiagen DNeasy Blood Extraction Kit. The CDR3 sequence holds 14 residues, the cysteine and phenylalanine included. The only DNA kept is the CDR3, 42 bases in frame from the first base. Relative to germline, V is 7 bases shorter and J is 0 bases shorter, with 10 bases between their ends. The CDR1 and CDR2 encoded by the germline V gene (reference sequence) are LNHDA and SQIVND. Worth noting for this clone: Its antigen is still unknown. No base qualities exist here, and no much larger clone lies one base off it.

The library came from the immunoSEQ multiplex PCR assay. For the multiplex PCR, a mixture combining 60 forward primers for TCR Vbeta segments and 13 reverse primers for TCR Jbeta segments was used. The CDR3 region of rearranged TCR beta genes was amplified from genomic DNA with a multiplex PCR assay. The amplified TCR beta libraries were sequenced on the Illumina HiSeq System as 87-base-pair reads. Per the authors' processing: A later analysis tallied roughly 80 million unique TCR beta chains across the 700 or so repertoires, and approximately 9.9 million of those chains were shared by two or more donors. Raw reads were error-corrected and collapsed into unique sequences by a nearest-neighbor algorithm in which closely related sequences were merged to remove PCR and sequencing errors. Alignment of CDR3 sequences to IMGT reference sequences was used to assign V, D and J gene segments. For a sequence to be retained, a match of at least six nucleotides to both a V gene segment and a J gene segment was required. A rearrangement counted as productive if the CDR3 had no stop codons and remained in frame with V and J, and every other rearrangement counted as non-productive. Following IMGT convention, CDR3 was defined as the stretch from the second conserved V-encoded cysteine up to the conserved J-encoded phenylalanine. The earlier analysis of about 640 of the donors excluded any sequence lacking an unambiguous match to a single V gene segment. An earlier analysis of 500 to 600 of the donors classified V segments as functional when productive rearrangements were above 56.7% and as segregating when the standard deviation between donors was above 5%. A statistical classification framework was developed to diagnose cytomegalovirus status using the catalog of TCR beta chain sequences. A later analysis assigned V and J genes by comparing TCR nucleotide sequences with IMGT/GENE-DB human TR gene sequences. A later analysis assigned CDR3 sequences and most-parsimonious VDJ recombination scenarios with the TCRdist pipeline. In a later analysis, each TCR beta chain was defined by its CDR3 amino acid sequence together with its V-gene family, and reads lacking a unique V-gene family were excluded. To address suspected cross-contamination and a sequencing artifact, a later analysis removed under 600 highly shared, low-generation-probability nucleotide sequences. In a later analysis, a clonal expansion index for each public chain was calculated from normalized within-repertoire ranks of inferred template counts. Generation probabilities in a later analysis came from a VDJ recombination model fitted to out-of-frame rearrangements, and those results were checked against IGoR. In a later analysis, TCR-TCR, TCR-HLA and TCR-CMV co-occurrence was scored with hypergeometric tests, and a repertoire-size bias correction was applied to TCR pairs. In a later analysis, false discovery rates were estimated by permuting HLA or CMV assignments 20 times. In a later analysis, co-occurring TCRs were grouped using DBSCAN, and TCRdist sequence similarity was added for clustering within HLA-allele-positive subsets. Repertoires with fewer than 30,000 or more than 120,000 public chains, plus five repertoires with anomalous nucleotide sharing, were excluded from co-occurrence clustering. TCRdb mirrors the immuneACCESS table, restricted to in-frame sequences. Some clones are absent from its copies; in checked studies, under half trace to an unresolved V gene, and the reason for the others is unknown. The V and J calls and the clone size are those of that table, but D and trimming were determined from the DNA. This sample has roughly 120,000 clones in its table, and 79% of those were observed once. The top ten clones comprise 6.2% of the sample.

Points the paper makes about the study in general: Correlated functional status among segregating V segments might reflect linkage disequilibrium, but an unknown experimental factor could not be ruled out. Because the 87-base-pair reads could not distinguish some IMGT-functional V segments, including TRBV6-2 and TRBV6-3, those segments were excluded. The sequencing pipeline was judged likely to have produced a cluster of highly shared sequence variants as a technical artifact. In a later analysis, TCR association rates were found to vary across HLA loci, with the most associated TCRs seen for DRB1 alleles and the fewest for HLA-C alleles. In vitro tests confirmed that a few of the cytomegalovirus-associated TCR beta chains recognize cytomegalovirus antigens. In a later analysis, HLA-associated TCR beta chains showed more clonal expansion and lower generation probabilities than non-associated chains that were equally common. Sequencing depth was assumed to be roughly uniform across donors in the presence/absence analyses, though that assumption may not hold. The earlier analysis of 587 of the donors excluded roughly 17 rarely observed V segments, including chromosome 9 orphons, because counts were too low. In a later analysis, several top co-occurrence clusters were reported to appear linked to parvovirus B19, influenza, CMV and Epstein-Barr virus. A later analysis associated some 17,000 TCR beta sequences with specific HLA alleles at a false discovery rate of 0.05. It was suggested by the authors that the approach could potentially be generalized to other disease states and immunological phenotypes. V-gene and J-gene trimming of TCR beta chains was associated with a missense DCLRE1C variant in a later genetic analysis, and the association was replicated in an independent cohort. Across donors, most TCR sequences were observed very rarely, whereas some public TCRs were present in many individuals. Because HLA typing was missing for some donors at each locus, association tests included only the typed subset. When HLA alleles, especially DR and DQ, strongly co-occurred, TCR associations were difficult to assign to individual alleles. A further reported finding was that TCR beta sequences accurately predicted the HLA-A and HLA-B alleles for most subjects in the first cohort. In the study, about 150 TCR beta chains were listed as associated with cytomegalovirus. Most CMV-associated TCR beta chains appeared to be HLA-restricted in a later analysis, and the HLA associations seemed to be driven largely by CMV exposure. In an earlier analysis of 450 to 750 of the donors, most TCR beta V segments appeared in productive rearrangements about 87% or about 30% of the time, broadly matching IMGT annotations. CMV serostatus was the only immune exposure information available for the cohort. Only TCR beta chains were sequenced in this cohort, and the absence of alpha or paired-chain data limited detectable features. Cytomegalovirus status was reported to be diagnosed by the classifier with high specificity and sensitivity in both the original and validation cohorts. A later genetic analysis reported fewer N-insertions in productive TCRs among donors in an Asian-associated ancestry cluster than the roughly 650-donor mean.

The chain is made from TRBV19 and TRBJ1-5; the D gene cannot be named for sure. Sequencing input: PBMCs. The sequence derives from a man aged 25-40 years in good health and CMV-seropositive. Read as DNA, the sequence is TGTGCCAGTAACGAGCTCCATAGCAATCAGCCCCAGCATTTT. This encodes CASNELHSNQPQHF.